This T cell receptor beta chain is drawn from a study of naive and memory T cell subsets. Broader study findings: Naive repertoires, especially CD8, held a few larger clonotypes, possibly memory cells re-expressing CD45RA.

Germline assignment: CDR1 MNHNY and CDR2 SVGAGI (reference sequence). This CDR3 region has 15 residues. Sequential positive selection took CD4 T cells first, then CD8 T cells. This clonotype appeared a few times. Antigen unknown. At one end the junction does not follow the germline gene, possibly because of a read error. Both TRBC1 and TRBC2 were covered by a beta constant-region primer of two equimolar oligonucleotides. Ligated cDNA was amplified by four rounds of PCR with nested alpha and beta constant-region primers and SP2. TCRdb redid the calling of the UMI-ligation and nested PCR reads with MiXCR, one entry per CDR3 protein. The data show about 150,000 distinct CDR3 sequences, 22% seen once.

The sequence was collected from a human donor in good health. The rearrangement joins TRBV6-6 to TRBJ1-5, with a tentative D call TRBD1 (6 bases). Material: naive CD4+ T cells from blood. This CDR3 reads CASRYWRDTDQPQHF. The CDR3 nucleotides are TGTGCCAGCAGGTACTGGCGGGACACTGATCAGCCCCAGCATTTT.